This is a list of T cell receptor beta chains from one sample in a study of control samples from healthy donors and cancer patients. Assay: immunoSEQ multiplex PCR; the TCRdb copy retains only in-frame clones and omits some. The profile shows some 76,000 clones, under 90% of them singletons. The sample consisted of PBMCs. The receptors were gathered from a woman in her fifties or sixties with colorectal cancer. Both conserved end residues are part of each CDR3. Each record gives: V gene, clone size, D gene, J gene, CDR3 DNA, CDR3 protein. The D gene is left open where the match is weak. Size is stated for part of the rows, as once, few or many counts, or as a class when the clone is expanded.

TRBV28	-	-	TRBJ1-3	TGTGCCAGCAGTTATGGGCAGCCTGGAAACACCATATATTTT	CASSYGQPGNTIYF
TRBV6-6	-	-	TRBJ1-5	TGTGCCAGCAGTCAAGGCAATCAGCCCCAGCATTTT	CASSQGNQPQHF
TRBV19	once	-	TRBJ1-3	TGTGCCAGTAGTGCGATCTCTGGAAACACCATATATTTT	CASSAISGNTIYF
TRBV30	-	-	TRBJ1-6	TGTGCCTGGAGTGACGGGCAAGGTGCACCCCTCCACTTT	CAWSDGQGAPLHF
TRBV7-9	-	TRBD2	TRBJ2-2	TGTGCCAGCAGCCGAGGACTAGCGGGGCTTAACACCGGGGAGCTGTTTTTT	CASSRGLAGLNTGELFF
TRBV15	-	-	TRBJ2-5	TGTGCCACCAGCGGGCGACAGCAAGAGACCCAGTACTTC	CATSGRQQETQYF
TRBV7-2	-	TRBD1	TRBJ2-2	TGTGCCAGCAGCTTAGGCCTCGGACAGGTCCGGGAGCTGTTTTTT	CASSLGLGQVRELFF
TRBV19	-	-	TRBJ1-5	TGTGCCAGTAGTATAGGGGGAGGGAGGAATCAGCCCCAGCATTTT	CASSIGGGRNQPQHF
TRBV7-2	-	-	TRBJ2-3	TGTGCCAGCAGCTTAGCTGGGGGCGCGACCACAGATACGCAGTATTTT	CASSLAGGATTDTQYF
TRBV5-6	-	-	TRBJ2-5	TGTGCCAGCAGCTTTGGGGGGCTGGATCAAGAGACCCAGTACTTC	CASSFGGLDQETQYF
TRBV5-1	-	-	TRBJ2-1	TGCGCCAGCAGCTCGGGCGGCTTGAGGTACAATGAGCAGTTCTTC	CASSSGGLRYNEQFF
TRBV10-3	-	-	TRBJ1-2	TGTGCCATCAGTAAGGACAGTGGTTACTATGGCTACACCTTC	CAISKDSGYYGYTF
TRBV29-1	-	-	TRBJ1-1	TGCAGCGTCTTTGTAAATGGTAATGAAGCTTTCTTT	CSVFVNGNEAFF
TRBV28	-	-	TRBJ2-3	TGTGCCAGCAGTTTGACGGGTCGACTCGACTATACGCAGTATTTT	CASSLTGRLDYTQYF
TRBV5-1	few	-	TRBJ2-3	TGCGCCAGCAGCCCCGGACTACCCAAGGAGGCGCAGTATTTT	CASSPGLPKEAQYF
TRBV5-1	-	-	TRBJ1-6	TGCGCCAGCAGCTTGGGCAGGGTCGGGGAGGCCCTCCACTTT	CASSLGRVGEALHF
TRBV5-1	once	-	TRBJ1-2	TGCGCCAGCAGCTTGGACGGGGGAACAGGCGGCTACACCTTC	CASSLDGGTGGYTF
TRBV19	-	-	TRBJ1-2	TGTGCCAGTACCAGACAGGAGCGCTATGGCTACACCTTC	CASTRQERYGYTF
TRBV19	once	-	TRBJ2-5	TGTGCCAGTAGCCCTACCCAAAAGGGTGCGGAGACCCAGTACTTC	CASSPTQKGAETQYF
TRBV2	-	-	TRBJ2-1	TGTGCCAGCAGCGGGGGCAGGAACAATGAGCAGTTCTTC	CASSGGRNNEQFF
TRBV28	-	-	TRBJ2-2	TGTGCCAGCGGGATTGACACCGGGGAGCTGTTTTTT	CASGIDTGELFF
TRBV5-1	-	-	TRBJ1-6	TGCGCCAGCAGCTTCAGTGAGGATTCACCCCTCCACTTT	CASSFSEDSPLHF
TRBV12-3/TRBV12-4	-	-	TRBJ1-2	TGTGCCACTCGGCCCGGTGGCCCGGGTGGCTACACCTTC	CATRPGGPGGYTF
TRBV5-6	-	TRBD1	TRBJ1-2	TGTGCCAGCAGCTTACCGGGACAGGGAGCCTATGGCTACACCTTC	CASSLPGQGAYGYTF
TRBV6-6	once	TRBD1	TRBJ1-5	TGTGCCAGCAGTCCTACCCCCGGCCGGGGACAGGGCATTTATAGCAATCAGCCCCAGCATTTT	CASSPTPGRGQGIYSNQPQHF
TRBV7-2	-	-	TRBJ2-3	TGTGCCAGCAGCCGCCCCGGGTCGGGAGCGCAGTATTTT	CASSRPGSGAQYF
TRBV10-1	-	TRBD1	TRBJ1-5	TGCGCCAGCAGTGAAGTTGGACAGGGTTATAGCAATCAGCCCCAGCATTTT	CASSEVGQGYSNQPQHF
TRBV5-1	few	TRBD1	TRBJ2-2	TGCGCCAGCAGCCCATTCGGGGACAGGGGGGATATCACCGGGGAGCTGTTTTTT	CASSPFGDRGDITGELFF
TRBV10-3	-	-	TRBJ1-4	TGTGCCACGACACCCTCAACTAATGAAAAACTGTTTTTT	CATTPSTNEKLFF